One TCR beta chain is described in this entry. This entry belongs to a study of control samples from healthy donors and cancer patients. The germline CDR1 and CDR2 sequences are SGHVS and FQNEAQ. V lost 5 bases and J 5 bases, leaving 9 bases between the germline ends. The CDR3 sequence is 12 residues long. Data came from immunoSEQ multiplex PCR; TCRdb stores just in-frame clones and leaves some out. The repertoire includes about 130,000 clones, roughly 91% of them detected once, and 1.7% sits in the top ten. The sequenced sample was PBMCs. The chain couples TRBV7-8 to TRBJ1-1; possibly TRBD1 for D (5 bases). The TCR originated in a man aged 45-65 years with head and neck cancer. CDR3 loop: CASSDRLTEAFF. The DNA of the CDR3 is TGTGCCAGCAGCGACAGACTGACTGAAGCTTTCTTT.